These 29 T cell receptor beta chains were all obtained from the same sample, sequenced in a study of identifying expanded T cells in peripheral blood. Here immunoSEQ multiplex PCR was the method, and the copy in TCRdb shows in-frame clones only, minus some. The sample includes around 120,000 clones, around 89% of them seen just once. Sequencing was performed on blood. These receptors all come from a person aged 18 to 75 in good health.

This sequence joins TRBV16 and TRBJ2-3, with 10 bases that match TRBD1. Trimming at V came to 2 bases and at J to 1 base, leaving 3 bases not matched to a gene. Germline lookup yields CDR1 KGHSY and CDR2 FQNENV. The CDR3 covers 16 residues. As DNA, the CDR3 is TGTGCCAGCAGCCAAGGTGGGACAGGGGGCACAGATACGCAGTATTTT. It yields the protein CASSQGGTGGTDTQYF.

V is TRBV5-8 and J is TRBJ1-1; no reliable D call. Trimming pared 0 bases from V and 0 bases from J, leaving 6 bases between. Germline CDR1 reads SGHTS; CDR2 reads YDEGEE. The CDR3 loop spans 14 amino acids. CDR3 coding DNA: TGTGCCAGCAGCTTGGGTATGATGAACACTGAAGCTTTCTTT. It is translated as CASSLGMMNTEAFF.

The gene calls are TRBV27 and TRBJ2-7; 7 bases are shared with TRBD1. From germline, CDR1 is MNHEY and CDR2 SMNVEV (reference sequence). Trimming at V came to 5 bases and at J to 3 bases, leaving 7 bases not matched to a gene. This CDR3 is 14 amino acids long. The CDR3 loop is CASSLRQGGYEQYF. In DNA form, the CDR3 reads TGTGCCAGCAGTCTGAGACAGGGTGGCTACGAGCAGTACTTC.

The chain is built from TRBV28 and TRBJ2-5, with TRBD2 matching over 8 bases. CDR1 and CDR2 from the germline V gene are MDHEN and SYDVKM. This CDR3 has 15 residues. Unmatched junction bases numbered 10, after V lost 6 bases and J lost 4 bases. The CDR3 spells CASSLSGTRLETQYF. The CDR3 DNA sequence: TGTGCCAGCAGCCTGAGCGGGACTAGACTAGAGACCCAGTACTTC.

The chain has TRBV7-8 and TRBJ1-5; maybe TRBD1 (5 bases). V lost 2 bases and J 5 bases, leaving 13 bases between the germline ends. The CDR3 is made up of 15 amino acids. Per germline, CDR1 SGHVS and CDR2 FQNEAQ. The CDR3 coding sequence is TGTGCCAGCAGCTTATTCAGCAGGGTTGATCAGCCCCAGCATTTT. Translation gives CASSLFSRVDQPQHF.

CDR3 nucleotide sequence: TGTGCCAGCAGCCACCAACTTGGAGGGGCCAACGTCCTGACTTTC. It is translated as CASSHQLGGANVLTF. The genes are TRBV14 and TRBJ2-6; no reliable D call. Germline V gene lookup returns CDR1 SGHDN and CDR2 FVKESK. CDR3 length: 15 amino acids. V lost 3 bases, J lost 4 bases, and 10 bases lay in between.

The V gene is TRBV19, the J gene TRBJ2-3; D gene unclear. The CDR3 extends over 16 amino acids. Germline lookup yields CDR1 LNHDA and CDR2 SQIVND (reference sequence). V gave up 0 bases and J gave up 2 bases, with 12 bases separating them. CDR3 nucleotide sequence: TGTGCCAGTAGTATAGATGAGGAAGGGAACACAGATACGCAGTATTTT. Translation: CASSIDEEGNTDTQYF.

About this clone: At the DNA level, this CDR3 is encoded by other sequences in the same sample as well. The chain has TRBV9 and TRBJ2-5; TRBD2 agrees at 9 bases. CDR1 and CDR2 (germline): SGDLS, YYNGEE. CDR3 length equals 15 residues. V trimming: 1 base; J trimming: 1 base; junction bases outside the gene matches: 2. DNA for the CDR3: TGTGCCAGCAGCGTATCAGCGGGGGGCCAAGAGACCCAGTACTTC. This sequence encodes CASSVSAGGQETQYF.

This chain joins TRBV5-6 and TRBJ2-2; D uncertain. Germline loops: CDR1 SGHDT, CDR2 YYEEEE. The V and J ends lost 2 bases and 2 bases respectively, with 10 bases between them. This CDR3 region has 15 residues. The CDR3 here is CASSFRQYNTGELFF. The CDR3 DNA follows: TGTGCCAGCAGCTTCCGACAATACAACACCGGGGAGCTGTTTTTT.

The CDR3, as DNA: TGCGCCAGCAGCCCCCCAGGGACTAGAGCGAAAGAGACCCAGTACTTC. It specifies CASSPPGTRAKETQYF. The genes are TRBV5-1 and TRBJ2-5, with 8 bases lining up with TRBD2. Germline assignment: CDR1 SGHRS and CDR2 YFSETQ. The V gene end was trimmed by 4 bases and the J gene end by 3 bases; junction bases not matched to a gene: 11. CDR3 length equals 16 residues.

This clone showed up just a few times. The chain links TRBV6-5 to TRBJ2-7; 8 nucleotides agree with TRBD1. The CDR3 loop spans 15 amino acids. CDR1 MNHEY and CDR2 SVGAGI come from the germline V gene. Germline trimming cut 10 bases from V and 0 bases from J; bases unmatched to any gene: 11. This CDR3 is CATQSGGLSSYEQYF. CDR3 nucleotide sequence: TGTGCCACCCAATCAGGGGGCCTGAGCTCCTACGAGCAGTACTTC.

This chain joins TRBV25-1 and TRBJ2-3; D gene uncertain. Trimming cost V 4 bases and J 2 bases, with 13 bases left between them. The CDR3 runs to 15 residues. The germline V gene has CDR1 MGHDK and CDR2 SYGVNS. CDR3 nucleotides: TGTGCCAGCAGTGCCTCTGACCATTCCACAGATACGCAGTATTTT. It yields the protein CASSASDHSTDTQYF.

The rearrangement uses TRBV7-9 and TRBJ2-7, with D possibly matching TRBD1 (5 bases). With 7 bases removed from V and 4 bases from J, the gap between germline ends came to 14 bases. There are 13 residues in the CDR3. Germline CDR1 SEHNR, CDR2 FQNEAQ (reference sequence). The CDR3 sequence is CASMRQGIYEQYF. The CDR3 region has the DNA TGTGCCAGCATGCGCCAGGGTATATACGAGCAGTACTTC.

The V call is TRBV7-2, the J call TRBJ1-4; 10 bases agree with TRBD1. Trimming cost V 5 bases and J 7 bases; bases outside gene matches: 4. CDR3 length: 14 residues. Looked up from germline, CDR1 is SGHTA and CDR2 is FQGNSA. The CDR3 DNA reads as TGTGCCAGCAGCCCAGGACAGGGGGTTGAAAAACTGTTTTTT. This sequence encodes CASSPGQGVEKLFF.

The chain combines TRBV18 with TRBJ1-4; possibly TRBD1 for D (6 bases). The CDR3 spans 15 residues. Germline V gives CDR1 KGHSH, CDR2 LQKENI. The V end lost 6 bases, the J end lost 7 bases, and 18 bases lay between the germline ends. DNA for the CDR3: TGTGCCAGCTCGCCGAGGACAGCCGGGACTGAAAAACTGTTTTTT. This translates into CASSPRTAGTEKLFF.

The CDR3 sequence is CASSYGTPGNEKLFF. The DNA of the CDR3 is TGTGCCAGCAGTTACGGCACACCCGGAAATGAAAAACTGTTTTTT. The chain uses TRBV6-6 and TRBJ1-4; unclear D gene. The germline CDR1 and CDR2 sequences are MNHNY and SVGAGI (reference sequence). Trimming removed 2 bases at V and 5 bases at J, with 12 bases between. CDR3 size: 15 residues.

The chain recombines TRBV6-5 with TRBJ2-7, with 8 bases identical to TRBD1. The CDR3 is 15 amino acids. V lost 2 bases, J lost 2 bases, and 5 bases stayed unmatched. Germline V gives CDR1 MNHEY, CDR2 SVGAGI. The CDR3 region is CASSYKTGAPYEQYF. CDR3 nucleotide sequence: TGTGCCAGCAGTTACAAGACAGGGGCCCCCTACGAGCAGTACTTC.

The chain combines TRBV28 with TRBJ2-7, with D hard to call. Germline CDR1 is MDHEN and CDR2 is SYDVKM. Deletions cut 5 bases from V and 6 bases from J, with 14 bases between. This CDR3 comprises 13 residues. CDR3 in amino acids: CASSALRRIEQYF. The CDR3 DNA is TGTGCCAGCAGTGCGCTGCGAAGGATCGAGCAGTACTTC.

V and J are TRBV28 and TRBJ1-2; 9 nucleotides match TRBD1. Germline CDR1 MDHEN, CDR2 SYDVKM. The CDR3 runs to 15 residues. The junction had 13 bases not matched to a gene; V was cut back by 6 bases and J by 8 bases. The CDR3 sequence: CASSLPPGQGHGYTF. CDR3 sequence (DNA): TGTGCCAGCAGCCTGCCCCCGGGACAGGGCCACGGCTACACCTTC.

CDR3 sequence (DNA): TGTGCCAGCTCACTCTCAGGGGGCGTTGGAACCGGGGAGCTGTTTTTT. Amino acid sequence: CASSLSGGVGTGELFF. The chain links TRBV18 to TRBJ2-2, with 8 bases that match TRBD1. The CDR3 sequence is 16 residues long. Germline CDR1 is KGHSH and CDR2 is LQKENI. With 4 bases clipped from V and 5 bases from J, the junction kept 9 bases outside the gene matches.

The rearrangement uses TRBV4-3 and TRBJ1-1, with D tentatively TRBD1 (5 bases). The CDR3 is made up of 15 amino acids. Looked up from germline, CDR1 is LGHNA and CDR2 is YSLEER. Deletions cut 0 bases from V and 4 bases from J, with 12 bases between. The DNA of the CDR3 is TGCGCCAGCAGCCAAGAATATTGGAGGGGCACTGAAGCTTTCTTT. Translation gives CASSQEYWRGTEAFF.

Here the CDR3 reads CASSPDRAQETQYF. The CDR3, as DNA: TGTGCCAGCAGCCCTGACAGGGCTCAAGAGACCCAGTACTTC. V and J are TRBV7-2 and TRBJ2-5; 7 positions agree with TRBD1. Unmatched junction bases numbered 5, after V lost 5 bases and J lost 2 bases. The germline V gene has CDR1 SGHTA and CDR2 FQGNSA. The CDR3 extends over 14 amino acids.

This rearrangement joins TRBV13 to TRBJ2-3, with 8 bases identical to TRBD2. This CDR3 comprises 16 residues. J gave up 2 bases and V 1 base, and 5 bases lay outside the gene matches. The V gene's germline CDR1 is PRHDT and CDR2 FYEKMQ (reference sequence). CDR3 in amino acids: CASSLAGGGITDTQYF. In DNA form, the CDR3 reads TGTGCCAGCAGCTTAGCGGGGGGGGGCATCACAGATACGCAGTATTTT.

The V gene is TRBV11-2, the J gene TRBJ1-2, with D unresolved. Between the trimmed V and J ends, which lost 2 bases and 0 bases, there was a span of 10 bases. This CDR3 region has 15 residues. Per germline, CDR1 SGHAT and CDR2 FQNNGV. In nucleotides, the CDR3 is TGTGCCAGCAGCTTATTCGCGGGTACTAACTATGGCTACACCTTC. It specifies CASSLFAGTNYGYTF. Supplemented by reference TRBV11-2 and TRBJ1-2, the full variable domain reads EAGVAQSPRYKIIEKRQSVAFWCNPISGHATLYWYQQILGQGPKLLIQFQNNGVVDDSQLPKDRFSAERLKGVDSTLKIQPAKLEDSAVYLCASSLFAGTNYGYTFGSGTRLTVV.

The chain combines TRBV7-2 with TRBJ2-7; no firm D call. The germline V gene has CDR1 SGHTA and CDR2 FQGNSA. The germline V and J ends were trimmed by 4 bases and 2 bases, with 15 bases remaining between them. The CDR3 extends over 15 amino acids. CDR3 sequence: CASSSSYDSTYEQYF. Written as DNA, the CDR3 is TGTGCCAGCAGCTCCTCATACGACTCGACCTACGAGCAGTACTTC. The full variable domain, its missing parts supplied by reference TRBV7-2 and TRBJ2-7, is GAGVSQSPSNKVTEKGKDVELRCDPISGHTALYWYRQSLGQGLEFLIYFQGNSAPDKSGLPSDRFSAERTGGSVSTLTIQRTQQEDSAVYLCASSSSYDSTYEQYFGPGTRLTVT.

The chain uses TRBV10-3 and TRBJ2-2; possible D gene TRBD2, 6 bases. CDR3 size: 14 residues. Germline loops: CDR1 ENHRY, CDR2 SYGVKD. The CDR3 nucleotides read TGTGCAAGCGCGGGACGGGAGAACACCGGGGAGCTGTTTTTT. It translates to CASAGRENTGELFF.

This chain links TRBV7-6 with TRBJ2-2; 10 bases are a match to TRBD2. This CDR3 is built from 19 residues. V lost 5 bases and J lost 6; bases outside the gene matches: 18. Germline lookup yields CDR1 SGHVS and CDR2 FNYEAQ. In nucleotides, the CDR3 is TGTGCCAGCAGCGCCCGGGCCCCACAGCGGGGGGGCCGAGCCGGGGAGCTGTTTTTT. As protein: CASSARAPQRGGRAGELFF.

The chain employs TRBV15 and TRBJ1-3; TRBD1 is a possible D gene (6 bases). The CDR3 extends over 15 amino acids. Germline assignment: CDR1 LNHNV and CDR2 YYDKDF (reference sequence). Trimming removed 0 bases from V and 2 bases from J, with 8 bases in between. The CDR3 nucleotides read TGTGCCACCAGCAGAGATACAGGGACTGGAAACACCATATATTTT. Amino acids: CATSRDTGTGNTIYF.

This clone was seen once. The gene calls are TRBV5-4 and TRBJ2-2, with D unclear. CDR1 SGHNT and CDR2 YYREEE come from the germline V gene (reference sequence). CDR3 length: 14 amino acids. V lost 0 bases and J 2 bases, leaving 5 bases between the germline ends. CDR3 bases: TGTGCCAGCAGCTTGGCCCTTAACACCGGGGAGCTGTTTTTT. This translates into CASSLALNTGELFF. Full variable domain (missing parts from reference TRBV5-4 and TRBJ2-2): ETGVTQSPTHLIKTRGQQVTLRCSSQSGHNTVSWYQQALGQGPQFIFQYYREEENGRGNFPPRFSGLQFPNYSSELNVNALELDDSALYLCASSLALNTGELFFGEGSRLTVL.